The 15 T cell receptor beta chains in this list originate from one sample, sequenced in a study of lymphopenia after photon versus proton radiotherapy. Assay used: immunoSEQ multiplex PCR; TCRdb lists only in-frame clones, some missing. The table records roughly 25,000 clones, roughly 85% of them present only once. The sequencing used peripheral blood, collected from a patient treated with proton-based radiotherapy. The receptors stem from a woman aged 70-85 years with pancreatic cancer.

The rearrangement uses TRBV4-2 and TRBJ2-2; D perhaps matches TRBD1 (6 bases). The CDR3 is 15 amino acids. Per the germline V gene, CDR1 is LGHNA and CDR2 is YNFKEQ. Trimming took 5 bases from V and 3 from J, leaving 13 bases between them. The CDR3 DNA is TGTGCCAGCAGCTTCGTACAGGGAGACACCGGGGAGCTGTTTTTT. Residues: CASSFVQGDTGELFF.

The rearrangement links TRBV19 to TRBJ1-2, with D hard to call. The germline CDR1 and CDR2 sequences are LNHDA and SQIVND (reference sequence). Trimming removed 5 bases at V and 2 bases at J, with 12 bases between. The CDR3 contains 14 residues. The CDR3 coding sequence is TGTGCCAGTAGTTCGTGGACCGTGAACTATGGCTACACCTTC. Protein: CASSSWTVNYGYTF. Using reference TRBV19 and TRBJ1-2 for the parts outside the CDR3, the full variable domain is DGGITQSPKYLFRKEGQNVTLSCEQNLNHDAMYWYRQDPGQGLRLIYYSQIVNDFQKGDIAEGYSVSREKKESFPLTVTSAQKNPTAFYLCASSSWTVNYGYTFGSGTRLTVV.

The V gene is TRBV7-2, the J gene TRBJ1-2; no firm D call. Germline V gene lookup returns CDR1 SGHTA and CDR2 FQGNSA. Trimming pared 4 bases from V and 1 base from J, leaving 7 bases between. The CDR3 length is 13 residues. The CDR3 bases are TGTGCCAGCAGCTCCGCTGGTAACTATGGCTACACCTTC. It is translated as CASSSAGNYGYTF.

This chain connects TRBV27 to TRBJ2-7, with 14 bases fitting TRBD2. The V gene end was trimmed by 3 bases and the J gene end by 6 bases; junction bases not matched to a gene: 10. This CDR3 spans 17 amino acids. CDR1 is MNHEY, CDR2 SMNVEV, per germline (reference sequence). CDR3 loop: CASSFLTSGRALGEQYF. CDR3 nucleotide sequence: TGTGCCAGCAGTTTTCTGACTAGCGGGAGGGCCTTAGGCGAGCAGTACTTC.

This CDR3 reads CASGDSKYGYTF. Written as DNA, the CDR3 is TGCGCCAGCGGGGACAGCAAATATGGCTACACCTTC. The chain recombines TRBV5-1 with TRBJ1-2, with 7 bases matching TRBD1. The V and J ends lost 7 bases and 5 bases, in that order; junction bases with no gene match: 5. CDR1 and CDR2 (germline): SGHRS, YFSETQ. The CDR3 loop spans 12 amino acids.

The rearrangement links TRBV9 to TRBJ1-4, with 9 bases identical to TRBD1. CDR1 is SGDLS and CDR2 is YYNGEE in the germline V gene. The CDR3 runs to 15 residues. V lost 3 bases and J lost 10; bases outside the gene matches: 10. CDR3 residues: CASSALGDREAKLFF. The CDR3 nucleotides are TGTGCCAGCAGCGCCTTGGGGGACAGGGAGGCAAAACTGTTTTTT.

Note on this clone: Its ends do not fully match the called genes, so a read error is possible. This chain uses TRBV2 with TRBJ2-1; 7 nucleotides align to TRBD1. This CDR3 comprises 14 residues. The germline V gene encodes CDR1 SNHLY and CDR2 FYNNEI. The CDR3 loop is CASREEGQLNEQFF. CDR3 coding DNA: TGTGCCAGCAGAGAAGAGGGACAGCTCAATGAGCAGTTCTTC.

V and J are TRBV7-2 and TRBJ2-6; perhaps TRBD1 as D (5 bases). Germline V gene data show CDR1 as SGHTA and CDR2 as FQGNSA. Trimming shortened V by 5 bases and J by 0 bases, and 14 bases separated the two germline ends. The CDR3 runs to 17 residues. CDR3 amino acids: CASSRQTQGSGANVLTF. The CDR3 nucleotides read TGTGCCAGCAGCCGTCAGACCCAGGGCTCTGGGGCCAACGTCCTGACTTTC.

The chain couples TRBV9 to TRBJ2-6; 9 bases fit TRBD2. The germline CDR1 and CDR2 sequences are SGDLS and YYNGEE. J lost 0 bases, V lost 4 bases, and 5 bases had no gene match. The CDR3 sequence is 17 residues long. This CDR3 is CASSTRAGGSGANVLTF. CDR3 DNA: TGTGCCAGCAGCACCCGAGCGGGAGGCTCTGGGGCCAACGTCCTGACTTTC.

This clone has just one count. The rearrangement links TRBV15 to TRBJ2-5, with 16 bases identical to TRBD2. The CDR3 loop spans 17 amino acids. Unmatched junction bases numbered 5, after V lost 3 bases and J lost 4 bases. The germline V gene has CDR1 LNHNV and CDR2 YYDKDF (reference sequence). The CDR3 coding sequence is TGTGCCACCAGCAGGGGACTAGCGGGAGGGCTCGGAGAGACCCAGTACTTC. Translation gives CATSRGLAGGLGETQYF.

This clone has only one observation. This sequence is one base from a far larger clone and is likely a read error. The rearrangement links TRBV13 to TRBJ2-7; a weak D match, TRBD2 (5 bases). The V and J ends lost 6 bases and 5 bases respectively, with 11 bases between them. Per the germline V gene, CDR1 is PRHDT and CDR2 is FYEKMQ (reference sequence). CDR3 length: 12 amino acids. CDR3 protein: CASSYYGDEQYF. The CDR3 nucleotides are TGTGCCAGCAGTTACTACGGGGACGAGCAGTACTTC.

The J gene is TRBJ2-5, the V gene TRBV2, with D tentatively TRBD1 (6 bases). The CDR3 runs 14 residues. The germline CDR1 and CDR2 sequences are SNHLY and FYNNEI. The V and J ends lost 7 bases and 4 bases respectively, with 16 bases between them. CDR3 DNA sequence: TGTGCCAGCATTGCGCAGGGGAGAGGAGAGACCCAGTACTTC. Translated, it gives CASIAQGRGETQYF.

The chain uses TRBV9 and TRBJ2-7; D not resolved. The CDR3 runs to 15 residues. The germline V and J ends were trimmed by 1 base and 3 bases, with 14 bases remaining between them. CDR1 and CDR2 from the germline V gene are SGDLS and YYNGEE. Here the CDR3 DNA reads TGTGCCAGCAGCGTAAGAGACGGTCGCTTCTACGAGCAGTACTTC. This sequence encodes CASSVRDGRFYEQYF.

V and J are TRBV2 and TRBJ1-4; D call uncertain. Germline V gene lookup returns CDR1 SNHLY and CDR2 FYNNEI. CDR3 length: 13 amino acids. V lost 7 bases to trimming and J lost 4 bases, with 10 bases between them. The CDR3 reads CASISDGNEKLFF. CDR3 in DNA: TGTGCCAGCATTTCGGACGGTAATGAAAAACTGTTTTTT.

J is TRBJ1-4 and V is TRBV7-2, with TRBD1 matching over 8 bases. J gave up 7 bases and V 5 bases, and 9 bases lay outside the gene matches. The CDR3 spans 15 residues. Germline assignment: CDR1 SGHTA and CDR2 FQGNSA. The CDR3 DNA is TGTGCCAGCAGCGGAAAGGACAGGGCGAGTGAAAAACTGTTTTTT. It specifies CASSGKDRASEKLFF.